This T cell receptor (beta chain) was sequenced for a study of blood T cell repertoires in COVID-19 (TCRdb year 2020). Describing the broader study: Samples covering the acute and convalescent phases of COVID-19 were provided by collaborators in the United States, Italy and Spain. The dataset comprised deeply sampled blood TCRbeta repertoires from subjects exposed to, actively infected with, or recovered from COVID-19. The samples were drawn from two sources: the first 160 participants of the ongoing ImmuneRACE study, and over 1,000 subjects contributed by 6 global collaborators. A de-identified subject ID, COVID-19 status, age in years and sex were almost always included in the sample metadata. The material from the prospective study consisted of cDNA or gDNA derived from T cells, B-cell-depleted T cells, or PBMCs. Where HLA class I and class II types were available, the types were taken from metadata supplied by the sample provider, not from assay-based typing. The repertoires were released in a freely available public database intended as a resource for research on the immune response to SARS-CoV-2.

As concerns this clone: Its antigen remains undetermined. No base quality values were provided; no much bigger clone lies one nucleotide off.

From the cysteine through the phenylalanine, the CDR3 covers 17 amino acids. Only the CDR3 portion is preserved as DNA: 51 bases, with reading frame beginning at the first base. V loses 7 bases at its end and J loses 6 bases; junction bases beyond the gene matches: 12. The germline V gene (reference sequence) supplies CDR1 SEHNR and CDR2 FQNEAQ. The immunoSEQ Assay, a bias-controlled multiplex PCR, was used to amplify TCRbeta CDR3 regions from genomic DNA. On the study's bioinformatics: Within the assay, amplification of reference gene primers was used to estimate how many nucleated cells each sample contained. To quantify the absolute abundance of each unique TCRbeta CDR3 rearrangement, sequence reads were collapsed and filtered. For each sample, productive Simpson clonality was calculated as the square root of Simpson's diversity index across productive rearrangements. The immuneACCESS repertoire file appears here via TCRdb, limited to in-frame rearrangements. These files lack a portion of the clones; in checked studies, under half of the deficit traces to unresolved V genes, and the cause of the others is not known. V and J calls and clone size are copied from that table; D and trimming were computed from the DNA. The sample table shows 200,000 or so clones, and roughly 88% are seen once. The top ten constitute about 2.3% of the sample.

General study outcomes and caveats: How much clinical and demographic metadata was included differed by source and by participant, and the metadata was provided uncurated.

Another Seattle source contributed samples from volunteer blood donors who had recovered from COVID-19. The collaborating institutions used their own protocols to collect whole blood in K2EDTA tubes. For TCRbeta analysis, collaborator samples were shipped as frozen whole blood, as isolated PBMCs, or as DNA extracted from either sample type. The sequenced material came from peripheral blood. The rearrangement joined TRBV7-9 to TRBJ1-4; 12 central bases correspond to TRBD1. The TCR comes from a man aged 35-49 years who had recovered from COVID-19. The sequenced DNA is TGTGCCAGCACCCCGACGGGACAGGGGGCGAGTTATGAAAAACTGTTTTTT. The encoded protein is CASTPTGQGASYEKLFF.